A selection of T cell receptor beta chains follows, all from one sample in a study of T cell repertoires in cytomegalovirus infection. Via MiXCR, TCRdb re-called the reads, giving one row per CDR3 protein. The repertoire holds 680,000 or so distinct CDR3 sequences, with around a third as singletons. No antigens are known for them. The sample in question was cultured PBMCs, obtained from culture after CMV antigen stimulation. These receptors came from a human donor in good health (CMV status not recorded). Some clones in this sample may be carry-over from other donors' samples. Both conserved end residues are part of each CDR3.

CDR3,V,J
CASETGELTGANVLTF,TRBV19,TRBJ2-6
CASSATRSNQPQHF,TRBV18,TRBJ1-5
CSATPGGASDTQYF,TRBV20-1,TRBJ2-3
CASSRGTGDGYTF,TRBV6-2/TRBV6-3,TRBJ1-2
CASSGLAGVQETQYF,TRBV6-1,TRBJ2-5
CSVEMGADTQYF,TRBV29-1,TRBJ2-3
CASSYFGAYEQYF,TRBV6-6,TRBJ2-7
CASSVDLNQPQHF,TRBV2,TRBJ1-5
CAISVVAASYGYTF,TRBV10-3,TRBJ1-2
CASSPLRGRQDQETQYF,TRBV7-9,TRBJ2-5
CASSFGESQPQHF,TRBV12-3/TRBV12-4,TRBJ1-5
CASSVNRGRQETQYF,TRBV11-2,TRBJ2-5
CASSTRDRVYGYTF,TRBV7-2,TRBJ1-2
CASTKAGTADQPQHF,TRBV28,TRBJ1-5
CAWSVSGNGQFF,TRBV30,TRBJ2-1
CASIIDGVAGVGEQFF,TRBV7-2,TRBJ2-1
CASSTRGGGRAYEQYF,TRBV7-2,TRBJ2-7
CASSYGAGLLNTEAFF,TRBV6-8,TRBJ1-1
CASSAGFEKLFF,TRBV5-6,TRBJ1-4
CSVRQQETQYF,TRBV29-1,TRBJ2-5
CASSTGTIAGNTIYF,TRBV19,TRBJ1-3
CASSSALGTDTQYF,TRBV5-1,TRBJ2-3
CASSPRGSGRTYEQYF,TRBV18,TRBJ2-7
CSARYSSGASYEQYF,TRBV20-1,TRBJ2-7
CASSYSRDQETQYF,TRBV6-5,TRBJ2-5
CASSRVTGFNQPQHF,TRBV7-8,TRBJ1-5
CASSLRRGLTGELFF,TRBV14,TRBJ2-2
CASSLRVIDTQYF,TRBV6-6,TRBJ2-3
CASSPLSGRADNEQFF,TRBV5-1,TRBJ2-1
CASSDRSGGANEQFF,TRBV6-4,TRBJ2-1
CSASGEAGFYGYTF,TRBV20-1,TRBJ1-2
CASSLLAGVENEQFF,TRBV7-2,TRBJ2-1
CASSRIISGRQNKLAKNIQYF,TRBV11-2,TRBJ2-4
CASSQGDSGTDTQYF,TRBV3-1,TRBJ2-3
CASSLILTSNQPQHF,TRBV7-2,TRBJ1-5
CASTPGVRGVSNEQFF,TRBV5-4,TRBJ2-1